These 10 T cell receptor beta chains were sequenced from one sample in a study of shared clonotypes between healthy human individuals. The table came from immunoSEQ multiplex PCR; TCRdb's copy has only in-frame clones and leaves some out. The table lists 2 million to 3 million clones, 80% to 95% of them singletons. Sequencing input: naive CD4+ T cells from PBMCs. Subset of the sample: CD45RA+ positively selected. These receptors were taken from a man younger than 35 in good health. Some clones in this sample may be carry-over from other donors' samples.

The V call is TRBV5-6, the J call TRBJ2-2; 8 bases map to TRBD2. This CDR3 comprises 13 residues. V lost 4 bases to trimming and J lost 11 bases; unmatched junction nucleotides: 7. Germline V gene sequence: CDR1 SGHDT, CDR2 YYEEEE. The chain's CDR3 is CASSPDREGELFF. As DNA, the CDR3 is TGTGCCAGCAGCCCCGACCGGGAGGGAGAGCTGTTTTTT.

In regard to this clone: The identical CDR3 is also encoded by other nucleotide sequences in the sample. The V call is TRBV7-3, the J call TRBJ2-7; TRBD1 aligns across 7 bases. J lost 3 bases, V lost 0 bases, and 2 bases had no gene match. Germline lookup yields CDR1 SGHTA and CDR2 FQGTGA. CDR3 size: 14 residues. The DNA for the CDR3 is TGTGCCAGCAGCTTAACCGCAGGGGGCTACGAGCAGTACTTC. Translated: CASSLTAGGYEQYF.

The rearrangement links TRBV7-2 to TRBJ1-1; a possible D gene is TRBD1 (5 bases). Germline values: CDR1 SGHTA, CDR2 FQGNSA. There are 14 residues in the CDR3. V gave up 3 bases and J gave up 8 bases, with 16 bases separating them. The DNA of the CDR3 is TGTGCCAGCAGCTTCGAGGGGAGATCGGCAGAAGCTTTCTTT. Protein sequence: CASSFEGRSAEAFF.

The rearrangement uses TRBV28 and TRBJ1-3; no clear D gene. V was shortened by 4 bases and J by 0 bases, with 10 bases between the two germline ends. The germline V gene has CDR1 MDHEN and CDR2 SYDVKM. The length of the CDR3 is 15 residues. CDR3 protein: CASSSPTRSGNTIYF. The CDR3 nucleotides are TGTGCCAGCAGTTCCCCAACACGCTCTGGAAACACCATATATTTT.

V usage is TRBV30 and J usage is TRBJ1-1, with TRBD1 matching over 7 bases. The germline gives CDR1 GTSNPN, CDR2 SVGIG (reference sequence). CDR3 length: 16 amino acids. With V trimmed by 8 bases and J by 0 bases, 15 bases remained unmatched. The CDR3 bases are TGTGCCGGTCAACTTCTGACAGGGAACGTGAACACTGAAGCTTTCTTT. This sequence encodes CAGQLLTGNVNTEAFF. Full variable domain (outside the CDR3, taken from reference TRBV30 and TRBJ1-1): SQTIHQWPATLVQPVGSPLSLECTVEGTSNPNLYWYRQAAGRGLQLLFYSVGIGQISSEVPQNLSASRPQDRQFILSSKKLLLSDSGFYLCAGQLLTGNVNTEAFFGQGTRLTVV.

This clone was observed once. The sample holds other DNA sequences that translate to the same CDR3. V gene TRBV6-5 combines with J gene TRBJ2-2; 8 bases map to TRBD1. V dropped 2 bases and J dropped 6; count of bases not matched to a gene: 2. The CDR3 totals 14 residues. Germline-derived CDR1 and CDR2 are MNHEY and SVGAGI. The DNA for the CDR3 is TGTGCCAGCAGTTACCGACAGGGGTCCGGGGAGCTGTTTTTT. It is translated as CASSYRQGSGELFF.

This clone was detected once. The rearrangement links TRBV7-3 to TRBJ2-1, with 7 nucleotides matching TRBD2. The CDR3 covers 15 residues. Germline lookup yields CDR1 SGHTA and CDR2 FQGTGA. V was pared by 5 bases and J by 4 bases, with 8 bases of the junction left unmatched. CDR3 protein: CASSLTSERYNEQFF. Written as DNA, the CDR3 is TGTGCCAGCAGCCTCACTAGCGAGAGATACAATGAGCAGTTCTTC.

The J gene is TRBJ2-3, the V gene TRBV6-5; tentatively, D is TRBD2 (5 bases). V gave up 8 bases and J gave up 4 bases, with 10 bases separating them. Germline V gives CDR1 MNHEY, CDR2 SVGAGI. The CDR3 has 12 amino acids. This CDR3 is CASRTSSDTQYF. The CDR3 DNA is TGTGCCAGCCGAACTAGTTCAGATACGCAGTATTTT.

This chain joins TRBV4-2 and TRBJ1-1; D gene uncertain. CDR1 is LGHNA, CDR2 YNFKEQ, per germline. The CDR3 has 14 residues. Trimming left V 3 bases short and J 4 bases short, with 12 bases between. CDR3 in amino acids: CASSQVPGITEAFF. The CDR3 DNA is TGTGCCAGCAGCCAGGTCCCAGGTATCACTGAAGCTTTCTTT.

The chain uses TRBV28 and TRBJ1-2; D perhaps matches TRBD1 (5 bases). The V end lost 2 bases, the J end lost 0 bases, and 10 bases lay between the germline ends. Germline lookup yields CDR1 MDHEN and CDR2 SYDVKM. This CDR3 contains 15 residues. CDR3 in amino acids: CASSLVSRANYGYTF. The CDR3 DNA reads TGTGCCAGCAGTTTAGTTTCCAGGGCTAACTATGGCTACACCTTC.